These 7 T cell receptor beta chains were sequenced from one sample in a study of neoadjuvant anti-PD-1 for oral cavity cancer. Clones were sequenced by immunoSEQ multiplex PCR, and TCRdb holds only the in-frame ones, with some missing. Of 60,000 to 75,000 clones listed, about 86% are singletons. The sample consisted of PBMCs, taken before nivolumab (anti-PD-1) treatment. These receptors all stem from a person between 35 and 79 years old with oral cavity squamous cell carcinoma.

The chain has TRBV10-3 and TRBJ2-7, with 10 bases that match TRBD1. The germline V gene has CDR1 ENHRY and CDR2 SYGVKD. The CDR3 sequence is 15 residues long. V was pared by 6 bases and J by 2 bases, with 7 bases of the junction left unmatched. Here the CDR3 DNA reads TGTGCCATCAGGGGATTGACAGGGGGCACCTACGAGCAGTACTTC. Amino acid sequence: CAIRGLTGGTYEQYF.

The rearrangement links TRBV7-3 to TRBJ2-3; 7 positions agree with TRBD2. CDR1 is SGHTA, CDR2 FQGTGA, per germline. The V gene end was trimmed by 6 bases and the J gene end by 8 bases; junction bases not matched to a gene: 2. The CDR3 is 11 residues long. The CDR3 loop reads CASSSSGTQYF. The CDR3 DNA reads as TGTGCCAGCAGTTCTAGCGGTACGCAGTATTTT.

This rearrangement joins TRBV5-4 to TRBJ1-3; tentatively, D is TRBD1 (5 bases). The CDR3 spans 15 residues. Looked up from germline, CDR1 is SGHNT and CDR2 is YYREEE (reference sequence). The ends were cut back, 2 bases at V and 0 bases at J, with 9 bases in the middle. As DNA, the CDR3 is TGTGCCAGCAGCTTTGGGGGACGCTCTGGAAACACCATATATTTT. It specifies CASSFGGRSGNTIYF.

The V and J genes are TRBV30 and TRBJ2-5, with D possibly being TRBD2 (5 bases). CDR1 GTSNPN and CDR2 SVGIG come from the germline V gene (reference sequence). Between the trimmed V and J ends, which lost 2 bases and 5 bases, there was a span of 12 bases. This CDR3 has 13 amino acids. The CDR3 DNA is TGTGCCTGGAGTACGGTTAGCGTGGAGACCCAGTACTTC. Translating gives CAWSTVSVETQYF.

The V gene is TRBV28, the J gene TRBJ2-6; TRBD1 agrees at 8 bases. Germline values: CDR1 MDHEN, CDR2 SYDVKM. V lost 5 bases to trimming and J lost 0 bases; unmatched junction nucleotides: 15. This CDR3 is 20 amino acids long. In DNA, the CDR3 is TGTGCCAGCAGTGTCCTACTTACAGGGGGTGGGCTCTCTGGGGCCAACGTCCTGACTTTC. This gives the protein CASSVLLTGGGLSGANVLTF. Supplemented by reference TRBV28 and TRBJ2-6, the full variable domain reads DVKVTQSSRYLVKRTGEKVFLECVQDMDHENMFWYRQDPGLGLRLIYFSYDVKMKEKGDIPEGYSVSREKKERFSLILESASTNQTSMYLCASSVLLTGGGLSGANVLTFGAGSRLTVL.

This clone was detected only a few times. The chain joins TRBV6-4 to TRBJ2-3; 9 bases match TRBD2. Germline V gene data show CDR1 as MRHNA and CDR2 as SNTAGT. The J segment lost 6 bases and the V segment lost 2 bases, leaving 6 bases of the junction unmatched. This CDR3 contains 15 residues. The CDR3 loop reads CASSDAAGGQDTQYF. CDR3 coding DNA: TGTGCCAGCAGTGACGCGGCGGGAGGGCAGGATACGCAGTATTTT.

The J gene is TRBJ2-3, the V gene TRBV11-2; weak D call: TRBD1 (7 bases). CDR1 SGHAT and CDR2 FQNNGV come from the germline V gene. This CDR3 is 16 amino acids long. The V end was cut by 4 bases, the J end by 4 bases, with 18 bases between. This CDR3 is CASSSVQGGTADTQYF. As DNA, the CDR3 is TGTGCCAGCAGCTCAGTGCAGGGGGGTACCGCAGATACGCAGTATTTT.